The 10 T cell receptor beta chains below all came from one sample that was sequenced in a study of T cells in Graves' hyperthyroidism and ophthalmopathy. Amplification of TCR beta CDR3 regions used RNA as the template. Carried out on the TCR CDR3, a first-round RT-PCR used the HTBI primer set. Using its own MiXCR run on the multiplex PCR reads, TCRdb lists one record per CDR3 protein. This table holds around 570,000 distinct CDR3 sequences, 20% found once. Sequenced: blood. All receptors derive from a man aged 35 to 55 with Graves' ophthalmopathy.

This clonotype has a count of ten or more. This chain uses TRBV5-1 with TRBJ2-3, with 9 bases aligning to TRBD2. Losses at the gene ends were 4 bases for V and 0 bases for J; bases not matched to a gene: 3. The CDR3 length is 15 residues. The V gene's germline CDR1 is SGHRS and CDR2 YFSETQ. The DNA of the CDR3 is TGCGCCAGCAGCCAGACTAGCGGAAGCACAGATACGCAGTATTTT. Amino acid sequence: CASSQTSGSTDTQYF.

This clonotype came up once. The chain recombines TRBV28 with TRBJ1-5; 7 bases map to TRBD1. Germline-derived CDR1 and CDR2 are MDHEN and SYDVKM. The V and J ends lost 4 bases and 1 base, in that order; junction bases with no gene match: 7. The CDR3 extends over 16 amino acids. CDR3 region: CASSSRPQGSNQPQHF. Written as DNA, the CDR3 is TGTGCCAGCAGTTCTCGACCACAGGGGAGCAATCAGCCCCAGCATTTT.

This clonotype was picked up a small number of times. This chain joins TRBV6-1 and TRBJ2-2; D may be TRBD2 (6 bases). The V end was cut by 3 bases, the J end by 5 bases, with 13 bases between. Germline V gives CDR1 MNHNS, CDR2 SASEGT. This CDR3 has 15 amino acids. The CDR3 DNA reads TGTGCCAGCAGTGAGCAGCAGGGAGGTACCGGGGAGCTGTTTTTT. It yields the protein CASSEQQGGTGELFF.

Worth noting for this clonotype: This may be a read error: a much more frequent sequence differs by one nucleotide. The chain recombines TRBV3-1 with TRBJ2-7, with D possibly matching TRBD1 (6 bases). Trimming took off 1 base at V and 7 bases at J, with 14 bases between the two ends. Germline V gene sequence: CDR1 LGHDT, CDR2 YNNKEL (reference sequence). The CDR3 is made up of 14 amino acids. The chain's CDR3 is CASSQVGWDNEQYF. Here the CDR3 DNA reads TGTGCCAGCAGCCAAGTTGGTTGGGACAATGAGCAGTACTTC.

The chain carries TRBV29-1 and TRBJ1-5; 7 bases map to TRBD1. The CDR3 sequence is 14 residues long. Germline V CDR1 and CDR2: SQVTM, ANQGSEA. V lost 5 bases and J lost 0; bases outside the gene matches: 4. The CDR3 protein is CSVTTGRSNQPQHF. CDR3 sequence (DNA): TGCAGCGTTACGACAGGGCGTAGCAATCAGCCCCAGCATTTT.

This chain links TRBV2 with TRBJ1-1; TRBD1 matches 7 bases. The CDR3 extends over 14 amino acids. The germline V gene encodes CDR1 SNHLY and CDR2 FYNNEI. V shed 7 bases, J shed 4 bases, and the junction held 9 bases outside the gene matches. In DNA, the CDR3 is TGTGCCAGCACCACACGACAGGGAACCACTGAAGCTTTCTTT. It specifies CASTTRQGTTEAFF.

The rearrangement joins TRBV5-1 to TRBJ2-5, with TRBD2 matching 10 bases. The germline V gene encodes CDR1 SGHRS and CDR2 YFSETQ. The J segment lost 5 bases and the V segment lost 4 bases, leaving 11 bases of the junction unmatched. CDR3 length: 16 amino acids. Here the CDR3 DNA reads TGCGCCAGCAGCCCCGGGACTAGCGTCGGAGTGGAGACCCAGTACTTC. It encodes CASSPGTSVGVETQYF.

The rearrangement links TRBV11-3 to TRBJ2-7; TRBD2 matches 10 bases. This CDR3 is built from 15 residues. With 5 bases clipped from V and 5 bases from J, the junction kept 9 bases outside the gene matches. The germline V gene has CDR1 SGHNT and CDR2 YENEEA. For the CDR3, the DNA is TGTGCCAGCAGCCAAACAGCGGGGGGGCGCGACGAGCAGTACTTC. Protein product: CASSQTAGGRDEQYF. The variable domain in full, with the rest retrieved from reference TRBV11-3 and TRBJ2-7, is EAGVVQSPRYKIIEKKQPVAFWCNPISGHNTLYWYLQNLGQGPELLIRYENEEAVDDSQLPKDRFSAERLKGVDSTLKIQPAELGDSAVYLCASSQTAGGRDEQYFGPGTRLTVT.

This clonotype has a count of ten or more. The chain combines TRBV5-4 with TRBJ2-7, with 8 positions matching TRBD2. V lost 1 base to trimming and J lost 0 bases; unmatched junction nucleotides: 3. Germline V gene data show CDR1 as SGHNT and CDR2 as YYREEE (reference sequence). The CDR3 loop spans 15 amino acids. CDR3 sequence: CASSLPGGSSYEQYF. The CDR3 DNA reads TGTGCCAGCAGCTTGCCGGGAGGGAGCTCCTACGAGCAGTACTTC.

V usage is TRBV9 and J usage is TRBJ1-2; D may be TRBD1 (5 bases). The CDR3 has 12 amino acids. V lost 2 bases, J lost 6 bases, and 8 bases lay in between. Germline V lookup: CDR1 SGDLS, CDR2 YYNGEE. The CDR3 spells CASSVTANGYTF. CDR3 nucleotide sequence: TGTGCCAGCAGCGTGACAGCAAATGGCTACACCTTC. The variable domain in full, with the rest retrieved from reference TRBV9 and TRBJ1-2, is DSGVTQTPKHLITATGQRVTLRCSPRSGDLSVYWYQQSLDQGLQFLIQYYNGEERAKGNILERFSAQQFPDLHSELNLSSLELGDSALYFCASSVTANGYTFGSGTRLTVV.